A single TCR beta chain is shown here with its context. Antigen unknown. These data belong to a study of T-cell reconstitution after alpha-beta-depleted transplantation in children. General study points: Certain patients had high TCRbeta diversity at day 60, and it came from recipient T cells and thymic progenitors that survived. One year after transplant, T-cell counts and diversity came mostly from newly produced T cells.

A library of TCRbeta sequences, prepared with unique molecular identifiers, was generated. TCRdb re-derived calls from the PCR reads in MiXCR, one entry per CDR3 protein. The repertoire holds approximately 350,000 distinct CDR3 sequences, with 16% as singletons. This TCR was sampled from a male patient between 2 and 15 years old who had a stem cell transplant for acute lymphoblastic leukemia, so the T cells may come from the graft donor. Sequences were derived from PBMCs, mostly from graft donor cells, sampled 360 days after TCRalphabeta/CD19-depleted stem cell transplant.

In DNA, the CDR3 is TGCAGTGCTAGGGTAGCGGGCGCGAACACCGGGGAGCTGTTTTTT. Protein sequence: CSARVAGANTGELFF. This chain links TRBV20-1 with TRBJ2-2, with 7 bases identical to TRBD2. Germline CDR1 reads DFQATT; CDR2 reads SNEGSKA (reference sequence). The CDR3 is 15 amino acids. The trim removed 3 bases at V and 0 bases at J, leaving 4 bases unmatched.